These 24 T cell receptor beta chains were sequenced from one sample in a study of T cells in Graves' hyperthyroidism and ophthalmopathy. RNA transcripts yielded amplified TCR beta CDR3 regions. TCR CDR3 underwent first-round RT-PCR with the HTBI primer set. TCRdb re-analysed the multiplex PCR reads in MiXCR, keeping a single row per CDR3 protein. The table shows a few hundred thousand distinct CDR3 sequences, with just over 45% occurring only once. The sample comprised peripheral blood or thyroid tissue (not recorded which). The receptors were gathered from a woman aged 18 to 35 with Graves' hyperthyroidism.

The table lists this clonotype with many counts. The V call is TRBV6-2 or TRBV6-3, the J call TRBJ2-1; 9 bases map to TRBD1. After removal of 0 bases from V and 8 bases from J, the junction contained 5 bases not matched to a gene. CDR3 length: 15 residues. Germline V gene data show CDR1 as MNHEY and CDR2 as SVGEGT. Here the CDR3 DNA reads TGTGCCAGCAGTTACTCGGGGACAGGGTGGCATGAGCAGTTCTTC. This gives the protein CASSYSGTGWHEQFF.

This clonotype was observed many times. The CDR3 nucleotides read TGTGCCAGCAGCTCCTCACAGGTCACGAGAGAGACCCAGTACTTC. This translates into CASSSSQVTRETQYF. The chain employs TRBV9 and TRBJ2-5; D is perhaps TRBD1 (5 bases). V lost 4 bases, J lost 4 bases, and 17 bases lay in between. Germline CDR1 is SGDLS and CDR2 is YYNGEE. CDR3 length: 15 amino acids.

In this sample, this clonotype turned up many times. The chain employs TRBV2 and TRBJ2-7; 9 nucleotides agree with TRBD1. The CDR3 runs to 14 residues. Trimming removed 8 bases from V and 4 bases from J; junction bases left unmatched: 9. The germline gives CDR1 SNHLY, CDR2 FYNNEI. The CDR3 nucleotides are TGTGCCAGCGATCCGGGACAGGGATTATACGAGCAGTACTTC. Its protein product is CASDPGQGLYEQYF. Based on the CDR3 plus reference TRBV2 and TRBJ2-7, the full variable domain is EPEVTQTPSHQVTQMGQEVILRCVPISNHLYFYWYRQILGQKVEFLVSFYNNEISEKSEIFDDQFSVERPDGSNFTLKIRSTKLEDSAMYFCASDPGQGLYEQYFGPGTRLTVT.

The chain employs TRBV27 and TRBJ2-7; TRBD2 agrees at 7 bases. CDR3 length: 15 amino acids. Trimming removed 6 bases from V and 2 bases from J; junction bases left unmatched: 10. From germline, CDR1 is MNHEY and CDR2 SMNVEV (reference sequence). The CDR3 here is CASSPRGRAPYEQYF. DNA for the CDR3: TGTGCCAGCAGCCCACGAGGGAGGGCCCCCTACGAGCAGTACTTC.

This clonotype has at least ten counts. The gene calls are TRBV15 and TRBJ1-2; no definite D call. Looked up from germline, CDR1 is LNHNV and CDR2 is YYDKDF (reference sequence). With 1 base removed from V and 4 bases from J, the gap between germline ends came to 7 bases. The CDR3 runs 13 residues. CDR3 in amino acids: CATSRGLGYGYTF. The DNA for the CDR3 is TGTGCCACCAGCAGAGGATTGGGCTATGGCTACACCTTC.

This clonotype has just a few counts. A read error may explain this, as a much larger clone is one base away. The CDR3 DNA reads TGCAGTGCTAGAGCCGCCGAAGGGCAGTACTTC. It translates to CSARAAEGQYF. This rearrangement joins TRBV20-1 to TRBJ2-7; no definite D call. Germline V gene lookup returns CDR1 DFQATT and CDR2 SNEGSKA (reference sequence). V lost 1 base to trimming and J lost 9 bases, with 10 bases between them. This CDR3 comprises 11 residues.

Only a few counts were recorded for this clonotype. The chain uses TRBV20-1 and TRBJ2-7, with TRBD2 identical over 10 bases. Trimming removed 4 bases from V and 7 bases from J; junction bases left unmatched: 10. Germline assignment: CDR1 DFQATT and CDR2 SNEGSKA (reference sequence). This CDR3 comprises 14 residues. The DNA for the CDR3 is TGCAGTGCTACCGGGACTAGCGCATACAATGAGCAGTACTTC. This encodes CSATGTSAYNEQYF.

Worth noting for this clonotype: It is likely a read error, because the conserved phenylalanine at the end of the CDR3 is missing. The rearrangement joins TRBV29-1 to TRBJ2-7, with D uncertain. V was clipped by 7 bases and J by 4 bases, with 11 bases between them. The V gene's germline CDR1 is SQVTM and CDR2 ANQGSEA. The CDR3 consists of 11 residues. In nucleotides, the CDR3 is TGCAGCGCGAGGAACCTTTACGAGCAGTACCTC. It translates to CSARNLYEQYL.

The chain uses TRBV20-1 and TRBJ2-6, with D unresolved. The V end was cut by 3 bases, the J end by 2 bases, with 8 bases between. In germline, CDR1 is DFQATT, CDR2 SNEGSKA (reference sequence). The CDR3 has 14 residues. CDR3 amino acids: CSAREGTGANVLTF. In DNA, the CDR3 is TGCAGTGCTAGGGAAGGGACTGGGGCCAACGTCCTGACTTTC.

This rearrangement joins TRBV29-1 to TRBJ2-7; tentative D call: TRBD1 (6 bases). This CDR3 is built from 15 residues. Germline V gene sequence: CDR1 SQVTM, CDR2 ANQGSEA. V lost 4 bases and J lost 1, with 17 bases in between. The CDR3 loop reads CSVVPGTYVSYEQYF. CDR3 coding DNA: TGCAGCGTTGTCCCGGGGACATACGTTTCCTACGAGCAGTACTTC.

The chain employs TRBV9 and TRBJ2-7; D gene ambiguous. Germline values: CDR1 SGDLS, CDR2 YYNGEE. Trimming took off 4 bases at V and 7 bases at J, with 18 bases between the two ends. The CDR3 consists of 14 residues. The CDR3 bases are TGTGCCAGCAGCCCCTCAATGCTAGGCGATGAGCAGTACTTC. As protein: CASSPSMLGDEQYF.

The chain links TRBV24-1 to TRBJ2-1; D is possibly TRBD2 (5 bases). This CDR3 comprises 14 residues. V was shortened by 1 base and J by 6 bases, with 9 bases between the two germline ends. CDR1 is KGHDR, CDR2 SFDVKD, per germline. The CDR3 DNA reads TGTGCCACCAGTGATTTAAAAGGAGGCAATGAGCAGTTCTTC. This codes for CATSDLKGGNEQFF.

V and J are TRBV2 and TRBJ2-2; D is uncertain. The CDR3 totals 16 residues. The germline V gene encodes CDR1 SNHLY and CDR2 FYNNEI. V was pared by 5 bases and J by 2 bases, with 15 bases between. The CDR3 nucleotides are TGTGCCAGCAGTTACGTGAGTACCCGAAACACCGGGGAGCTGTTTTTT. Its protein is CASSYVSTRNTGELFF.

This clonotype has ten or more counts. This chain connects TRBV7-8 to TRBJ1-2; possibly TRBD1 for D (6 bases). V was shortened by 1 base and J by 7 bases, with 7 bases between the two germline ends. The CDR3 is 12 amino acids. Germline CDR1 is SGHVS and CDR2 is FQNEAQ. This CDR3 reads CASSLEGGGYTF. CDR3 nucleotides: TGTGCCAGCAGCTTAGAAGGGGGTGGCTACACCTTC.

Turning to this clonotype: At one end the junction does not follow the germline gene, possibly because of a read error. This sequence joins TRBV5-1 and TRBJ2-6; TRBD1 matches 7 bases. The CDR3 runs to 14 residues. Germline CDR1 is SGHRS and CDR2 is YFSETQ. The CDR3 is CASSLTGVANVQTF. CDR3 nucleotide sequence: TGCGCCAGCAGCTTGACAGGGGTGGCCAACGTCCAGACTTTC.

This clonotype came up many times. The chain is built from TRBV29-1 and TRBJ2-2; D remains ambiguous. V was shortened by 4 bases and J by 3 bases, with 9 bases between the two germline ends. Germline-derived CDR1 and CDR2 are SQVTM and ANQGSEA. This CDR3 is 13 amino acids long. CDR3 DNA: TGCAGCGTTGTAAGTCCGGACACCGGGGAGCTGTTTTTT. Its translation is CSVVSPDTGELFF.

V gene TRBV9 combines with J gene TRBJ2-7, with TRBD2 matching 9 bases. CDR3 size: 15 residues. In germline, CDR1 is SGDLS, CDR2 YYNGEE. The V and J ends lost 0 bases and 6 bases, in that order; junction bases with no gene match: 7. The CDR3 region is CASSVATGTSSEQYF. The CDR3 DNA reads TGTGCCAGCAGCGTAGCTACGGGGACTAGCAGCGAGCAGTACTTC.

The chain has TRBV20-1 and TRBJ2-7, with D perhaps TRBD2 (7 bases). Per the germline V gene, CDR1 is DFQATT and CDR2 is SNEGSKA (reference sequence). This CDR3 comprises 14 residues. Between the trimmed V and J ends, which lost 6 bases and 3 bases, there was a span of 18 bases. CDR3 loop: CSARGGGIVYEQYF. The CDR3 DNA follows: TGCAGTGCCAGGGGAGGGGGGATCGTCTACGAGCAGTACTTC.

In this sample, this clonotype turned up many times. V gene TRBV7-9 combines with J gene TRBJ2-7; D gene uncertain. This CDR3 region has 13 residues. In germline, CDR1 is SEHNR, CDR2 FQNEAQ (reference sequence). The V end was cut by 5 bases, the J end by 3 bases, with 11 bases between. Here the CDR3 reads CASSNTRLYEQYF. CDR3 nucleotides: TGTGCCAGCAGCAATACCCGACTCTACGAGCAGTACTTC.

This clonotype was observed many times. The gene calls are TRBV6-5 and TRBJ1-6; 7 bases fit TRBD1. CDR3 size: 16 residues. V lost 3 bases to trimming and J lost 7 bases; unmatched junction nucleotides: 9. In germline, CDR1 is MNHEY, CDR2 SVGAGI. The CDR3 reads CASSYTLQGRNSPLHF. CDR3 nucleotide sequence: TGTGCCAGCAGTTATACCCTACAGGGGAGGAATTCACCCCTCCACTTT.

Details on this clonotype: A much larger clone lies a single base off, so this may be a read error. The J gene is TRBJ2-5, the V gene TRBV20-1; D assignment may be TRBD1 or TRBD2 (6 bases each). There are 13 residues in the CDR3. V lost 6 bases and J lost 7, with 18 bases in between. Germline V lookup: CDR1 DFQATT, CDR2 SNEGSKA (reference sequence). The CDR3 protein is CSAARGVGGTQYF. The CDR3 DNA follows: TGCAGTGCCGCCAGGGGCGTGGGAGGGACCCAGTACTTC.

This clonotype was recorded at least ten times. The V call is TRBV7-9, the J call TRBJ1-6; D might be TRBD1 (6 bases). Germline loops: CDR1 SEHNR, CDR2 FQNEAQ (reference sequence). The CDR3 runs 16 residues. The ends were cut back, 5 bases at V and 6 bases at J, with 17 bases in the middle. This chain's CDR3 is CASSPKGGSRNSPLHF. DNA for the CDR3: TGTGCCAGCAGCCCGAAGGGGGGTTCGCGTAATTCACCCCTCCACTTT.

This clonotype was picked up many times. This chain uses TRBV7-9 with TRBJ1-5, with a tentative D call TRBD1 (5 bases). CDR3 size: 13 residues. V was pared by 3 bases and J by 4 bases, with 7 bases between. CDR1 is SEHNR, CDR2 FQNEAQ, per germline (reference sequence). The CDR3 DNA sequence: TGTGCCAGCAGCTTTGACAGAAATCAGCCCCAGCATTTT. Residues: CASSFDRNQPQHF. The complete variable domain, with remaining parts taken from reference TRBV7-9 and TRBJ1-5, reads DTGVSQNPRHKITKRGQNVTFRCDPISEHNRLYWYRQTLGQGPEFLTYFQNEAQLEKSRLLSDRFSAERPKGSFSTLEIQRTEQGDSAMYLCASSFDRNQPQHFGDGTRLSIL.

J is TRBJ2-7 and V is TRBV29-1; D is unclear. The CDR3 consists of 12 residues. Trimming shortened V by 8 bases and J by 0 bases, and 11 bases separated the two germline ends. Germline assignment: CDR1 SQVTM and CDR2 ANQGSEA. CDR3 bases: TGCAGCTCCTCACTAAGCTCCTACGAGCAGTACTTC. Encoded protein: CSSSLSSYEQYF.